Included here is one TCR beta chain sequence, with context. The CDR3 consists of 14 residues. The V and J ends lost 4 bases and 1 base, in that order; junction bases with no gene match: 1. From germline, CDR1 is MGHDK and CDR2 SYGVNS. TCRdb's table, derived via immunoSEQ multiplex PCR, lists solely in-frame clones and lacks some. Counted here are some 99,000 clones, about 89% occurring once; the ten biggest clones make up 17%. These data come from a study of control samples from healthy donors and cancer patients. The receptor comes from a woman between 50 and 59 years old in good health. Specimen: blood. The chain combines TRBV25-1 with TRBJ2-5, with 9 bases aligning to TRBD2. The CDR3: CASSGLAAQETQYF. In DNA, the CDR3 is TGTGCCAGCAGTGGACTAGCGGCCCAAGAGACCCAGTACTTC.